This T cell receptor (beta chain) was sequenced during a study of T cell repertoires in ileal Crohn's disease. Study context: At surgery, about 36% of patients smoked, with median disease duration about eight years. Study results and caveats: Active smokers at surgery had more clonal expansions than non-smokers. Every patient over 26.8% clonality showed endoscopic recurrence.

Germline CDR1 reads LGHNT; CDR2 reads FRNRAP. Trimming removed 5 bases at V and 1 base at J, with 8 bases between. The CDR3 has 13 amino acids. Remarks on this clone: Antigen specificity is unknown.

The data were produced by immunoSEQ multiplex PCR, yet TCRdb's version contains in-frame clones alone and is incomplete. The table shows 15,000 or so clones, with 84% occurring only once. The source is an adult with Crohn's disease. Source material: ileal tissue. The chain links TRBV12-5 to TRBJ1-1, with D perhaps matching TRBD1 (5 bases). The CDR3 here is CASGPDRNTEAFF. The CDR3 DNA reads TGTGCTAGTGGTCCAGACAGGAACACTGAAGCTTTCTTT.